The subject of this entry is one T cell receptor (beta chain). Its antigen is unknown. Noted treatment: roughly 10-day PBMC culture with coronavirus spike peptide pools or control peptides (ViraFEST assay). Pre-COVID-19 pandemic sampling (2011-2018) yielded the unexposed donor's CD4+ T cells. Via ViraFEST, peptide pools expanded antigen-specific T cells before TCR sequencing. The entry originates in a study of vaccination and CD4 T cells after COVID-19. For the study at large: For control cultures, the treatment was a CEFX pool, an HIV-1 Nef pool, or no peptide. Findings and limits, study-wide: In median terms, SARS-CoV-2-reactive clonotypes went from roughly 21 to 40, a nonsignificant rise.

The Oncomine TCR Beta short-read assay was applied to DNA of cultured CD4+ T cells. Scientists extracted genomic DNA from CD4+ T cells grown in culture. TCRdb passed the PCR reads through MiXCR, listing each CDR3 protein once. The sample shows 8,500 to 9,500 distinct CDR3 sequences, 38% of them seen only once. Germline-derived CDR1 and CDR2 are SGHRS and YFSETQ. CDR3 length: 15 residues. V trimming: 4 bases; J trimming: 5 bases; junction bases outside the gene matches: 10. The source material was CD4+ T cells from blood, cultured in vitro. The receptor was isolated from a human donor in good health. J is TRBJ2-3 and V is TRBV5-1; TRBD1 agrees at 7 bases. In nucleotides, the CDR3 is TGCGCCAGCAGCCCCACAGGGGCGCAGGGAGATACGCAGTATTTT. Protein sequence: CASSPTGAQGDTQYF. Drawing the rest from reference TRBV5-1 and TRBJ2-3, the complete variable domain is KAGVTQTPRYLIKTRGQQVTLSCSPISGHRSVSWYQQTPGQGLQFLFEYFSETQRNKGNFPGRFSGRQFSNSRSEMNVSTLELGDSALYLCASSPTGAQGDTQYFGPGTRLTVL.